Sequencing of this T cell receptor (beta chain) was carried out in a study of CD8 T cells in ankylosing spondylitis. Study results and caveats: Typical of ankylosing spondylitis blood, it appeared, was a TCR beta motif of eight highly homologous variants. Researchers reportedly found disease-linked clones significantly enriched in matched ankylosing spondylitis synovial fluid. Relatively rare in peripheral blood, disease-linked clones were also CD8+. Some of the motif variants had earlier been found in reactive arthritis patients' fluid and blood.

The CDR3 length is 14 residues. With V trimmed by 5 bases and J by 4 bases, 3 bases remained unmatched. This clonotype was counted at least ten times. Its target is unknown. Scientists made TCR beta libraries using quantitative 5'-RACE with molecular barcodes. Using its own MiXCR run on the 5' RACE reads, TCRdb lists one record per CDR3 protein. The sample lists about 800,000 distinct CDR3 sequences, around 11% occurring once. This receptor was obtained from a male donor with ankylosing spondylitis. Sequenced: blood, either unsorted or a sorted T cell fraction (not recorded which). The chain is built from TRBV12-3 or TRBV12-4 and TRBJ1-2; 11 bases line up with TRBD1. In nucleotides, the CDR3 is TGTGCCAGCAGTCCGGGACAGGGGGGCTATGGCTACACCTTC. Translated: CASSPGQGGYGYTF.